Shown below are 10 T cell receptor beta chains from a single sample sequenced in a study of OX40 agonist ivuxolimab in advanced cancers. Profiling relied on immunoSEQ multiplex PCR, and the TCRdb table lists in-frame clones only, not all of them. The data hold 45,000 to 55,000 clones, with about 76% observed a single time. The sequences come from CD4+ or CD8+ T cells sorted from blood, collected in a trial of the OX40 agonist ivuxolimab. The receptors here all came from an adult with an advanced solid tumor such as melanoma, head and neck, liver or kidney cancer.

This clone turned up a few times. The chain recombines TRBV28 with TRBJ1-1; D may be TRBD1 (6 bases). CDR1 and CDR2 (germline): MDHEN, SYDVKM. Trimming took off 1 base at V and 0 bases at J, with 9 bases between the two ends. The CDR3 runs 15 residues. CDR3 sequence reads: CASSLFPGVNTEAFF. CDR3 DNA: TGTGCCAGCAGTTTATTTCCAGGGGTGAACACTGAAGCTTTCTTT. Full variable domain (remainder filled in from reference TRBV28 and TRBJ1-1): DVKVTQSSRYLVKRTGEKVFLECVQDMDHENMFWYRQDPGLGLRLIYFSYDVKMKEKGDIPEGYSVSREKKERFSLILESASTNQTSMYLCASSLFPGVNTEAFFGQGTRLTVV.

This chain links TRBV5-8 with TRBJ2-5, with D tentatively TRBD2 (6 bases). CDR3 length: 13 amino acids. Per germline, CDR1 SGHTS and CDR2 YDEGEE. V shed 0 bases and J shed 7 bases, with 10 bases lying between them. The chain's CDR3 is CASSLDGSATQYF. The CDR3 coding sequence is TGTGCCAGCAGCTTGGACGGGAGCGCGACCCAGTACTTC.

This rearrangement joins TRBV6-5 to TRBJ1-1; D possibly corresponds to TRBD1 (6 bases). V lost 5 bases and J 5 bases, leaving 15 bases between the germline ends. There are 14 residues in the CDR3. Per the germline V gene, CDR1 is MNHEY and CDR2 is SVGAGI. The CDR3 DNA sequence: TGTGCCAGCAGTCCTGGACAGATCGGTACTGAAGCTTTCTTT. It codes for CASSPGQIGTEAFF.

This chain uses TRBV19 with TRBJ1-1; 7 bases agree with TRBD1. The CDR3 covers 13 residues. The V and J ends lost 5 bases and 5 bases, in that order; junction bases with no gene match: 5. Germline V gene data show CDR1 as LNHDA and CDR2 as SQIVND (reference sequence). The CDR3 sequence is CASSYMGQTEAFF. Here the CDR3 DNA reads TGTGCCAGTAGTTACATGGGACAGACTGAAGCTTTCTTT.

V is TRBV5-1 and J is TRBJ2-7; 11 bases agree with TRBD1. CDR1 is SGHRS, CDR2 YFSETQ, per germline. The CDR3 is 14 residues long. The J segment lost 6 bases and the V segment lost 1 base, leaving 3 bases of the junction unmatched. DNA of the CDR3: TGCGCCAGCAGCTTGCGGACAGGGGGCAGCGAGCAGTACTTC. It is translated as CASSLRTGGSEQYF.

This clone was observed a single time. V and J are TRBV19 and TRBJ1-2, with 9 bases identical to TRBD1. This CDR3 comprises 16 residues. Looked up from germline, CDR1 is LNHDA and CDR2 is SQIVND (reference sequence). The V gene end was trimmed by 3 bases and the J gene end by 3 bases; junction bases not matched to a gene: 8. The DNA for the CDR3 is TGTGCCAGTAGTATTCGGATAACAGGGGGCGACTATGGCTACACCTTC. Its translation is CASSIRITGGDYGYTF.

This CDR3 reads CASSPSGGLDEQYF. CDR3 coding DNA: TGTGCCAGCAGCCCCTCTGGGGGATTAGACGAGCAGTACTTC. This rearrangement joins TRBV7-9 to TRBJ2-7; D assignment may be TRBD1 or TRBD2 (5 bases each). Germline V lookup: CDR1 SEHNR, CDR2 FQNEAQ (reference sequence). The length of the CDR3 is 14 residues. V dropped 5 bases and J dropped 5 bases, with 16 bases sitting between them.

V and J are TRBV14 and TRBJ1-5; D not resolved. Between the trimmed V and J ends, which lost 3 bases and 6 bases, there was a span of 6 bases. This CDR3 is 12 amino acids long. Germline V lookup: CDR1 SGHDN, CDR2 FVKESK. The CDR3: CASSQGSQPQHF. In DNA, the CDR3 is TGTGCCAGCAGCCAGGGGAGTCAGCCCCAGCATTTT.

This chain connects TRBV29-1 to TRBJ2-3, with 12 nucleotides matching TRBD2. The V gene's germline CDR1 is SQVTM and CDR2 ANQGSEA. V was clipped by 4 bases and J by 3 bases; unmatched bases: 11. There are 17 residues in the CDR3. The CDR3 DNA is TGCAGCGTTGGTACTAGCGGGGGGCTACGAATAACAGATACGCAGTATTTT. Its translation is CSVGTSGGLRITDTQYF.

The rearrangement uses TRBV4-1 and TRBJ1-2; D is unresolved. V was clipped by 1 base and J by 0 bases, with 6 bases between them. CDR1 is MGHRA, CDR2 YSYEKL, per germline. The CDR3 spans 14 residues. The CDR3 here is CASSQARTNYGYTF. In DNA form, the CDR3 reads TGCGCCAGCAGCCAAGCCCGGACTAACTATGGCTACACCTTC.